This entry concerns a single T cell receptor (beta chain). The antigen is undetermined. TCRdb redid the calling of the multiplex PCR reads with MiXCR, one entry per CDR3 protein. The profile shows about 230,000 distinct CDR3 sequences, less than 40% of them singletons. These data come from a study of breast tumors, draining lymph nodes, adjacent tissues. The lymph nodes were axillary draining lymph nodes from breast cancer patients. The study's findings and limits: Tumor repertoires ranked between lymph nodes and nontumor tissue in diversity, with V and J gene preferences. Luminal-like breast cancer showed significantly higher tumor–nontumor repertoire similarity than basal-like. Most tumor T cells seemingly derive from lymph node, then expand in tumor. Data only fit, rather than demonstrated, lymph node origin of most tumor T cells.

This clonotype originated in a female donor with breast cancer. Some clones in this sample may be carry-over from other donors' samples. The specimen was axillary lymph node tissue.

The CDR3 nucleotides are TGTGCCAGCAGCTCCGTTAGCGGGGGCGAAGGGGAGCAGTTCTTC. Residues: CASSSVSGGEGEQFF. The V call is TRBV7-9, the J call TRBJ2-1, with 9 bases identical to TRBD2. This CDR3 region has 15 residues. J was trimmed by 10 bases and V by 4 bases; bases with no gene match: 11. Per the germline V gene, CDR1 is SEHNR and CDR2 is FQNEAQ (reference sequence).